The 14 T cell receptor beta chains below were found in one sample sequenced in a study of T cells expressing NK-cell markers. After re-calling the 5' RACE reads, TCRdb lists one entry per CDR3 protein, DNA absent. The sample table includes fewer than 550,000 distinct CDR3 sequences. The sequencing sample was made of blood T cells: a sorted CD56 or NKG2C T cell subset, CD4+ or CD8+ T cells, or bulk PBMC T cells (not recorded which). The receptors were sampled from a woman aged 45-60 years in good health.

The chain employs TRBV19 and TRBJ2-7; the TCRdb call, TRBD2, lacks DNA for checking. CDR1 is LNHDA and CDR2 is SQIVND in the germline V gene (reference sequence). The CDR3 consists of 11 residues. CDR3 region: CASGGFDEQYF.

The chain links TRBV29-1 to TRBJ1-4; the TRBD1 assignment by TCRdb is unverifiable without DNA. Germline V gene sequence: CDR1 SQVTM, CDR2 ANQGSEA. The CDR3 has 13 amino acids. This CDR3 reads CSVYRGGNEKLFF.

V and J are TRBV12-3 or TRBV12-4 and TRBJ2-2; TCRdb outputs TRBD2, but without DNA this stays unchecked. The CDR3 spans 14 residues. CDR3: CASSLVIGLGELFF.

The V call is TRBV24-1, the J call TRBJ2-1; TCRdb selects TRBD1, and the lack of DNA leaves this call unchecked. The CDR3 is made up of 14 amino acids. Germline V gene sequence: CDR1 KGHDR, CDR2 SFDVKD. CDR3 region: CATRGGTSYNEQFF.

The chain links TRBV12-3 or TRBV12-4 to TRBJ1-4. The CDR3 covers 12 residues. The CDR3 region is CASRGYGEKLFF.

The genes are TRBV5-1 and TRBJ2-3; TCRdb indicates TRBD2, and absent DNA this call remains unverified. The CDR3 is 16 residues long. Germline V gene data show CDR1 as SGHRS and CDR2 as YFSETQ. CDR3 sequence: CASVWGAGGPGDTQYF.

The chain joins TRBV3-1 to TRBJ2-7; TCRdb reports TRBD2, a call that lacks DNA to check it against. The CDR3 extends over 14 amino acids. CDR1 and CDR2 from the germline V gene are LGHDT and YNNKEL (reference sequence). The CDR3 loop is CASSPWTSGRGLYF.

The J gene is TRBJ2-5, the V gene TRBV10-3. Germline V gene data show CDR1 as ENHRY and CDR2 as SYGVKD. The CDR3 consists of 15 residues. The CDR3 protein is CAISEGADPQETQYF.

The genes are TRBV29-1 and TRBJ2-2. CDR1 and CDR2 (germline): SQVTM, ANQGSEA. This CDR3 spans 13 amino acids. The CDR3 loop is CSVESIYTGELFF.

The chain is built from TRBV20-1 and TRBJ2-1; TCRdb picks TRBD1, but there is no DNA to check that call. CDR3 length: 16 residues. The germline V gene has CDR1 DFQATT and CDR2 SNEGSKA (reference sequence). The chain's CDR3 is CSARVLTGEFYNEQFF.

The V call is TRBV12-3 or TRBV12-4, the J call TRBJ1-3. This CDR3 region has 14 residues. The chain's CDR3 is CASSGLISGNTIYF.

The V call is TRBV6-5, the J call TRBJ2-5; with no DNA, the TCRdb D assignment of TRBD1 cannot be verified. Germline CDR1 reads MNHEY; CDR2 reads SVGAGI. The CDR3 runs to 13 residues. This CDR3 reads CASSPFGGETQYF.

This chain uses TRBV14 with TRBJ2-3; no DNA is available, so the TRBD1 call from TCRdb remains unchecked. In germline, CDR1 is SGHDN, CDR2 FVKESK. The CDR3 has 12 amino acids. CDR3 amino acids: CASSPPPDTQYF.

The chain is built from TRBV6-5 and TRBJ2-7. The CDR3 totals 14 residues. Germline V gene sequence: CDR1 MNHEY, CDR2 SVGAGI. The CDR3 protein is CASSPAYDSYEQYF.